This T cell receptor beta chain was captured by sequencing in a study of cytomegalovirus exposure and HLA in healthy donors. The PCR made use of 60 Vbeta and 13 Jbeta primers. TCRdb's table, derived via immunoSEQ multiplex PCR, lists solely in-frame clones and lacks some. The sample carries about 130,000 clones, over 80% recorded once. CDR3 length: 16 amino acids. Looked up from germline, CDR1 is SGHVS and CDR2 is FNYEAQ. V lost 1 base and J lost 1; bases outside the gene matches: 0. The receptor's source is a boy younger than 18 in good health and CMV-seronegative. The sequenced material came from PBMCs. V is TRBV7-6 and J is TRBJ2-2; 10 bases are a match to TRBD1. The CDR3: CASSLGTGGNTGELFF. The CDR3 nucleotides read TGTGCCAGCAGCTTAGGGACAGGGGGGAACACCGGGGAGCTGTTTTTT. Full variable domain (remainder filled in from reference TRBV7-6 and TRBJ2-2): GAGVSQSPRYKVTKRGQDVALRCDPISGHVSLYWYRQALGQGPEFLTYFNYEAQQDKSGLPNDRFSAERPEGSISTLTIQRTEQRDSAMYRCASSLGTGGNTGELFFGEGSRLTVL.